This T cell receptor (beta chain) comes out of a study of cytomegalovirus exposure and HLA in healthy donors (dated by TCRdb to about 2017). Study-wide context: An earlier analysis of roughly 630 of the donors reported 250 to 300 Gb of sequence data and 100 million to 130 million unique TCR beta sequences from some 180 million T cells. An early release that covered around 590 HLA-typed donors contained about 300 gigabases of sequencing data and tens of millions of unique TCR sequences. Of the roughly 400 genotyped donors, 75% to 85% were placed in the genetic ancestry cluster associated with self-reported Caucasian donors. The aim of the study was to test whether cataloging public T cell receptors could identify signatures of past pathogen exposure. The study profiled the T cell repertoires of 500 to 800 subjects by immunosequencing and related them to cytomegalovirus serostatus. Besides the first cohort of around 670 subjects, a separate validation cohort made up of roughly 120 different subjects was used. High-throughput TCR immunosequencing, statistical association of individual TCRs with disease status, and machine learning were combined to predict cytomegalovirus infection status. In a later analysis, previously published TCR beta repertoires from hundreds of donors were re-analyzed and high-resolution HLA genotyping was added so that TCR occurrence patterns could be studied. Rather than using new phenotypic data, the later analysis identified candidate immune exposures from TCR beta sequences and from how often those sequences occurred across donors. An earlier analysis of a few hundred of the donors applied high-throughput TCR beta sequencing to assess whether each TCR beta V gene segment acted as functional or pseudogenic. Donor age, sex, ethnicity and CMV serostatus were compiled alongside the repertoire data. Genome-wide SNP genotypes for about 65% of the roughly 670 donors were used in a later genetic analysis, which treated that subset as a discovery cohort. All discovery cohort repertoires had been generated using a single sequencing platform. HLA typing covered class I and class II loci at four-digit resolution. The number of donors typed differed by locus, with about 629-640 for A, B, C, DRB1 and DQB1, 522 for DQA1, 600 to 610 for DPA1, and roughly 450 for DPB1. Four or five DR-DQ haplotypes were treated as single units for association and clustering because of strong linkage in the cohort. On average, roughly 240,000 unique TCR beta nucleotide sequences were sequenced per donor among fewer than 500 genotyped donors of the cohort, with roughly 18% of those sequences being non-productive. The full study reports these points: Cytomegalovirus status was reported to be diagnosed by the classifier with high specificity and sensitivity in both the original and validation cohorts. Because some donors lacked HLA typing at each locus, the association tests relied only on the typed subset. Most TCR sequences were seen in very few donors, while some public TCRs were found in many individuals. A later genetic analysis reported fewer N-insertions in productive TCRs among donors in an Asian-associated ancestry cluster than the approximately 670-donor mean. In a later analysis, HLA-associated TCR beta chains showed more clonal expansion and lower generation probabilities than non-associated chains that were equally common. V-gene and J-gene trimming of TCR beta chains was associated with a missense DCLRE1C variant in a later genetic analysis, and the association was replicated in an independent cohort. Only TCR beta chains were sequenced in this cohort, and the absence of alpha or paired-chain data limited detectable features. According to a later analysis, TCR association rates differed among HLA loci, with DRB1 alleles showing the most associated TCRs and HLA-C alleles showing the fewest. When HLA alleles, especially DR and DQ, strongly co-occurred, attributing TCR associations to individual alleles was difficult. Three of the identified cytomegalovirus-associated TCR beta chains were confirmed in vitro to be specific for cytomegalovirus antigens. A further reported finding was that TCR beta sequences accurately predicted the HLA-A and HLA-B alleles for most subjects in the first cohort. In a later analysis, about 16,000 TCR beta sequences were associated with specific HLA alleles at a false discovery rate of 0.05. In an earlier analysis of fewer than 750 of the donors, most TCR beta V segments were observed in productive rearrangements about 87% or about 30% of the time, broadly matching IMGT annotations. Correlated functional status among segregating V segments might reflect linkage disequilibrium, but an unknown experimental factor could not be ruled out. The presence/absence analyses assumed that sequencing depth was roughly uniform across donors, and that assumption may not be true. The only immune exposure information available for the cohort was CMV serostatus. A group of highly shared sequence variants was considered likely to be a technical artifact of the sequencing pipeline. Because counts were too low, seventeen rarely observed V segments, including chromosome 9 orphons, were excluded from the earlier analysis of several hundred of the donors. The authors suggested that the approach could potentially be extended to other disease states and immunological phenotypes. Some IMGT-functional V segments, including TRBV6-2 and TRBV6-3, could not be distinguished by the 87-base-pair reads and were therefore excluded. In a later analysis, several top co-occurrence clusters were reported to appear linked to parvovirus B19, influenza, CMV and Epstein-Barr virus. The study gave a list of over 150 TCR beta chains associated with cytomegalovirus. Most CMV-associated TCR beta chains appeared to be HLA-restricted in a later analysis, and the HLA associations seemed to be driven largely by CMV exposure.

The cysteine opens and the phenylalanine closes a CDR3 of 13 amino acids. Of the read, only the CDR3 DNA is kept; its 39 bases are in frame from base 1. CDR1 SGHDT and CDR2 YYEEEE were looked up in the germline V gene. V is pared back by 1 base and J by 4 bases, with 8 bases lying between the germline termini. In total, roughly 670 healthy bone marrow donors made up the cohort. Cohort members were all nominally healthy when sampled, although unrecorded immune exposures were likely present. The donor tested CMV seronegative, placing the donor among the approximately 400 seronegative members of the cohort. Each donor provided a peripheral blood sample, and peripheral blood mononuclear cells were used for TCR beta sequencing. The Qiagen DNeasy Blood Extraction Kit was used to extract genomic DNA from the blood cell samples. Library prep was done by the immunoSEQ multiplex PCR assay. A mixture of 60 forward primers for TCR Vbeta segments and 13 reverse primers for TCR Jbeta segments was used in the multiplex PCR. The CDR3 region of rearranged TCR beta genes was amplified from genomic DNA with a multiplex PCR assay. Amplified TCR beta libraries were sequenced as 87-base-pair reads on the Illumina HiSeq System. The published analysis was carried out like this. A later analysis tallied about 77 million unique TCR beta chains across the approximately 670 repertoires, and about 10 million of those chains were shared by two or more donors. Raw reads were error-corrected and collapsed into unique sequences by a nearest-neighbor algorithm in which closely related sequences were merged to remove PCR and sequencing errors. Alignment of CDR3 sequences to IMGT reference sequences was used to assign V, D and J gene segments. For a sequence to be retained, a match of at least six nucleotides to both a V gene segment and a J gene segment was required. A rearrangement counted as productive if the CDR3 had no stop codons and remained in frame with V and J, and every other rearrangement counted as non-productive. CDR3 was defined by IMGT convention, running from the second conserved V-encoded cysteine to the conserved J-encoded phenylalanine. The earlier analysis of a few hundred of the donors excluded sequences that lacked an unambiguous match to a single V gene segment. An earlier analysis of 550 to 650 of the donors classified V segments as functional when productive rearrangements were above 56.7% and as segregating when the standard deviation between donors was above 5%. A statistical classification framework was built for diagnosing cytomegalovirus status from the catalog of TCR beta chain sequences. In a later analysis, TCR nucleotide sequences were compared against IMGT/GENE-DB human TR gene sequences so that V and J genes could be assigned. A later analysis assigned CDR3 sequences and most-parsimonious VDJ recombination scenarios with the TCRdist pipeline. A later analysis defined each TCR beta chain by its CDR3 amino acid sequence plus V-gene family, and excluded reads lacking a unique V-gene family. In a later analysis, 450 to 600 highly shared, low-generation-probability nucleotide sequences were removed to address suspected cross-contamination and a sequencing artifact. In a later analysis, a clonal expansion index for each public chain was calculated from normalized within-repertoire ranks of inferred template counts. In a later analysis, generation probabilities were computed with a VDJ recombination model fitted to out-of-frame rearrangements, and the resulting probabilities were checked against IGoR. In a later analysis, TCR-TCR, TCR-HLA and TCR-CMV co-occurrence was scored with hypergeometric tests, and a repertoire-size bias correction was applied to TCR pairs. False discovery rates were estimated in a later analysis by permuting HLA or CMV assignments 20 times. In a later analysis, co-occurring TCRs were grouped using DBSCAN, and TCRdist sequence similarity was added for clustering within HLA-allele-positive subsets. Repertoires with fewer than 30,000 or more than 120,000 public chains, plus five repertoires with anomalous nucleotide sharing, were excluded from co-occurrence clustering. This is the immuneACCESS table as TCRdb keeps it, with only in-frame sequences that have V and J called. A part of the clones is gone; compared with another copy, unresolved V genes explain less than half, and the rest is unexplained. The V and J calls and clone size come from that table; D and trimming were worked out from the DNA. The sample contains approximately 110,000 clones, just over 15% of them found a single time. The ten largest make up 1.9% of the sample.

This clone was counted many times. It has no known antigen specificity. No much larger clone exists at a distance of one base, and base qualities are not known. This receptor was obtained from a woman aged 18-29 years in good health and CMV-seronegative. The material sequenced was PBMCs. Recombination joined TRBV5-6 with TRBJ2-5; confidence is insufficient to name the D gene. The CDR3 here reads CASSLMWAETQYF. The sequence in DNA is TGTGCCAGCAGCTTGATGTGGGCAGAGACCCAGTACTTC.